This T cell receptor (beta chain) was sequenced in a study of blood T cell repertoires in COVID-19. Study-wide context: The United States, Italy and Spain supplied acute and convalescent COVID-19 samples.

Germline V lookup: CDR1 SEHNR, CDR2 FQNEAQ (reference sequence). Deletions cut 2 bases from V and 7 bases from J, with 14 bases between. The CDR3 consists of 14 residues. Per the study methods: Amplification of reference gene primers provided the estimated nucleated cell counts. This table comes from immunoSEQ multiplex PCR, and its TCRdb copy is limited to in-frame clones, with some not included. V and J calls and clone size follow that table, whereas D and trimming were derived from the DNA. The data show hundreds of thousands of clones, approximately 85% seen once. This clone was picked up one time.

This chain connects TRBV7-9 to TRBJ1-1; D is undetermined. Sample: peripheral blood. The origin of this receptor is a man aged 40-49 years with acute or convalescent COVID-19. The chain's CDR3 is CASSLLGGPFEAFF. In DNA form, the CDR3 reads TGTGCCAGCAGCTTATTGGGAGGGCCATTTGAAGCTTTCTTT.